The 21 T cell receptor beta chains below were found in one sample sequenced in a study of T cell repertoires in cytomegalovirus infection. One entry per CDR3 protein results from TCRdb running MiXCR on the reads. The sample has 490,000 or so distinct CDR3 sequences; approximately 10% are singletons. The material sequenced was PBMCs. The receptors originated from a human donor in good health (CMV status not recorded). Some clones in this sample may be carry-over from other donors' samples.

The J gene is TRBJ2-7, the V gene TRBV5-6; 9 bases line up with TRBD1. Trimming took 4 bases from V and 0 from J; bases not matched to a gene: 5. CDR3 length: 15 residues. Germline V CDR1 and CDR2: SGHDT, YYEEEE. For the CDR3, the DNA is TGTGCCAGCAGCGGCGGGACAGGGAGCTCCTACGAGCAGTACTTC. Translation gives CASSGGTGSSYEQYF.

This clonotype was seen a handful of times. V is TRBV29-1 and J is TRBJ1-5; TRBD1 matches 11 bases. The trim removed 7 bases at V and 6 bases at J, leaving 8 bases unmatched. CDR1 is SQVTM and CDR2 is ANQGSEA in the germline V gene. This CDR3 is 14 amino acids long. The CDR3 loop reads CSDGQGATSQPQHF. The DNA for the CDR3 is TGCAGCGATGGACAGGGGGCTACTAGTCAGCCCCAGCATTTT.

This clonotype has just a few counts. The CDR3 region is CSAIRDRHNQPQHF. DNA for the CDR3: TGCAGTGCTATCCGGGACAGACACAATCAGCCCCAGCATTTT. The chain carries TRBV20-1 and TRBJ1-5, with 7 positions matching TRBD1. The J segment lost 3 bases and the V segment lost 4 bases, leaving 6 bases of the junction unmatched. Germline CDR1 DFQATT, CDR2 SNEGSKA (reference sequence). The CDR3 is 14 amino acids.

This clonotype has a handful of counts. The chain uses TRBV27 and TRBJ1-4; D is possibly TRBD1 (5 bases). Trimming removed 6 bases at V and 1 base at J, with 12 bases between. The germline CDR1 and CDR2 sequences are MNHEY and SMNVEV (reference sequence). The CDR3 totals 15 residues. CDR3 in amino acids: CASSPDQGTNEKLFF. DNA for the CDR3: TGTGCCAGCAGCCCCGACCAGGGAACTAATGAAAAACTGTTTTTT.

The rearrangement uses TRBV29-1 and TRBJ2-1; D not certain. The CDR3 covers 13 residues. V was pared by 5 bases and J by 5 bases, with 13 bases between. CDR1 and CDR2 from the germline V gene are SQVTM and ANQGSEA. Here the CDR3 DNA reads TGCAGCGTTCCCAAGGCTTTCCACAATGAGCAGTTCTTC. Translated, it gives CSVPKAFHNEQFF.

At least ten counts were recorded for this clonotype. CDR3: CASSPDRENFNEQFF. The CDR3 bases are TGTGCCAGCAGCCCGGACAGGGAAAACTTCAATGAGCAGTTCTTC. This chain links TRBV11-3 with TRBJ2-1, with TRBD1 matching 8 bases. The CDR3 consists of 15 residues. Germline CDR1 reads SGHNT; CDR2 reads YENEEA. The trim removed 5 bases at V and 6 bases at J, leaving 9 bases unmatched.

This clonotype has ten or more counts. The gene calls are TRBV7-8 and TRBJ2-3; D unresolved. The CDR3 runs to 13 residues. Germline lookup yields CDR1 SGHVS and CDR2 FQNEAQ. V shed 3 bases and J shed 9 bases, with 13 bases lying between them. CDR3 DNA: TGTGCCAGCAGCTTGGGTTTAGGTGGGACGCAGTATTTT. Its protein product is CASSLGLGGTQYF.

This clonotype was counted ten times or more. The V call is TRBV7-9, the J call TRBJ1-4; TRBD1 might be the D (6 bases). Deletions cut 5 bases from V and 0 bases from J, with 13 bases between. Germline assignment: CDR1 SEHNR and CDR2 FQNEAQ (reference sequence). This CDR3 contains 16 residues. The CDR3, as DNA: TGTGCCAGCAGCCTTGGACAGCTGGCAACTAATGAAAAACTGTTTTTT. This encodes CASSLGQLATNEKLFF.

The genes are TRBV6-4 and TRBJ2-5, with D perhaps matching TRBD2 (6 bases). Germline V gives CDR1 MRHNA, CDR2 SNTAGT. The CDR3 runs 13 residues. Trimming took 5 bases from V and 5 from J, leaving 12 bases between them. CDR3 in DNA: TGTGCCAGCAGTCGGGGGACCGGGGAGACCCAGTACTTC. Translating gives CASSRGTGETQYF.

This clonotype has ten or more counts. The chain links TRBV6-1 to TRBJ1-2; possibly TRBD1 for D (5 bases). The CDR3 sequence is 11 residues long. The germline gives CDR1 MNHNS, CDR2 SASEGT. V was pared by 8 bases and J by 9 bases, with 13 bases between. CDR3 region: CASGPGSSYTF. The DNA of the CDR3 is TGTGCCAGCGGGCCAGGGTCCAGCTACACCTTC.

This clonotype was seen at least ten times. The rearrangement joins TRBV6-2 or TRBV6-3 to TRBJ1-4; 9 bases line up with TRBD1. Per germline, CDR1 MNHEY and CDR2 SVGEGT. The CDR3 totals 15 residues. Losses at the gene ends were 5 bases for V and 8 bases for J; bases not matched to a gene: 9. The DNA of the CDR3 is TGTGCCAGCAGTGATGGGACAGGGATGGGAGAAAAACTGTTTTTT. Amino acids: CASSDGTGMGEKLFF.

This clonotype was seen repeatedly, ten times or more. This CDR3 reads CASITGTGFSYEQYF. CDR3 bases: TGTGCCAGCATAACCGGGACAGGGTTTTCCTACGAGCAGTACTTC. This chain links TRBV6-1 with TRBJ2-7; TRBD1 matches 9 bases. CDR3 size: 15 residues. The V gene end was trimmed by 7 bases and the J gene end by 1 base; junction bases not matched to a gene: 8. Germline assignment: CDR1 MNHNS and CDR2 SASEGT.

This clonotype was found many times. CDR3 DNA: TGTGCCAGTAGTATAACTAGCGGGAGGCGGTCTGGGGCCAACGTCCTGACTTTC. It translates to CASSITSGRRSGANVLTF. The chain carries TRBV19 and TRBJ2-6; TRBD2 agrees at 12 bases. The CDR3 loop spans 18 amino acids. V shed 2 bases, J shed 1 base, and the junction held 3 bases outside the gene matches. Germline V gene sequence: CDR1 LNHDA, CDR2 SQIVND (reference sequence). Filled out from reference TRBV19 and TRBJ2-6, the complete variable domain reads DGGITQSPKYLFRKEGQNVTLSCEQNLNHDAMYWYRQDPGQGLRLIYYSQIVNDFQKGDIAEGYSVSREKKESFPLTVTSAQKNPTAFYLCASSITSGRRSGANVLTFGAGSRLTVL.

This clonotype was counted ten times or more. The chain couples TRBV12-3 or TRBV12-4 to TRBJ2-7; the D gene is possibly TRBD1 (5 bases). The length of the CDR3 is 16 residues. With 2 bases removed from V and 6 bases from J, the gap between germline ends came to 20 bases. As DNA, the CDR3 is TGTGCCAGCAGTTTACGGCCCCGGGCCCACAGGCGCGAGCAGTACTTC. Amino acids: CASSLRPRAHRREQYF.

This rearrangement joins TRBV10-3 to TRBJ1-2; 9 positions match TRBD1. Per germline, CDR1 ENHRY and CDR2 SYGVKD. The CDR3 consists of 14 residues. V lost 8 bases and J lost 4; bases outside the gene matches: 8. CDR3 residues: CAIEAGQGSYGYTF. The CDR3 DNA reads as TGTGCCATCGAAGCGGGACAGGGTTCCTATGGCTACACCTTC.

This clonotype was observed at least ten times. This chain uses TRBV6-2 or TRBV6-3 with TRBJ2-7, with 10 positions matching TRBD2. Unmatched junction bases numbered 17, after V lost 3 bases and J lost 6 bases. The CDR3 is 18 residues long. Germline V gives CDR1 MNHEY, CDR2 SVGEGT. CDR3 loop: CASSYPSGRAGSPGEQYF. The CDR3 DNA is TGTGCCAGCAGTTATCCCAGCGGGAGGGCCGGTTCTCCTGGCGAGCAGTACTTC.

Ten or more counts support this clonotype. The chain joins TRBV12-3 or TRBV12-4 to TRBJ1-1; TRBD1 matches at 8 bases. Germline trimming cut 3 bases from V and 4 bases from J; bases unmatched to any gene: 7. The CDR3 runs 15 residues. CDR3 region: CASSFTSGGGTEAFF. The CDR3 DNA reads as TGTGCCAGCAGTTTTACTTCAGGGGGCGGCACTGAAGCTTTCTTT.

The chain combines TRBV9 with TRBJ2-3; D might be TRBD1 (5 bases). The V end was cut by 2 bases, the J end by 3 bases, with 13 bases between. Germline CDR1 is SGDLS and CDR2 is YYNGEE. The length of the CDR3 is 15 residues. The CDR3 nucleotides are TGTGCCAGCAGCGTTGAGACAGCCAGGACAGATACGCAGTATTTT. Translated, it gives CASSVETARTDTQYF.

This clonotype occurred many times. The CDR3 DNA sequence: TGTGCCAGCAGCTTCCCGAGAGCCCATGGGGATGAGCAGTTCTTC. This codes for CASSFPRAHGDEQFF. V and J are TRBV7-9 and TRBJ2-1, with D unclear. CDR3 length: 15 amino acids. Germline CDR1 is SEHNR and CDR2 is FQNEAQ (reference sequence). Trimming pared 3 bases from V and 8 bases from J, leaving 17 bases between.

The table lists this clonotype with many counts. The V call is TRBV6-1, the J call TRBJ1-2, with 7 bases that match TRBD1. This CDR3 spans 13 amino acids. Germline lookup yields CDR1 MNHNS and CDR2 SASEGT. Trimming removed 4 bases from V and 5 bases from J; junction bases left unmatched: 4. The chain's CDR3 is CASSGGQSYGYTF. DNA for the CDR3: TGTGCCAGCAGTGGGGGACAGTCGTATGGCTACACCTTC.

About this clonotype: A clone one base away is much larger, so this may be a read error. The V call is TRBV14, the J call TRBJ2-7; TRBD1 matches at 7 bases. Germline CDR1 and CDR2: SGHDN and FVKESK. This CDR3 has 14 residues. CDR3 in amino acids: CARSQGGLSYEQYF. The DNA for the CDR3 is TGTGCCAGGAGCCAAGGGGGCCTCTCCTACGAGCAGTACTTC.